The rows below give T cell receptor beta chains drawn from one sample of a study of blood T cell repertoires in COVID-19. The assay was immunoSEQ multiplex PCR, and TCRdb's table has in-frame clones only and misses some. This table has around 250,000 clones, about 87% appearing once. The material sequenced was PBMCs or T cells enriched from blood (not recorded which). The receptors were gathered from a woman between 45 and 60 years old who had recovered from COVID-19. Each CDR3 is given with its conserved first and last residue. Fields, in order: V gene, clone size, J gene, D gene, CDR3 protein, CDR3 DNA. D genes are given only for firm matches. Only some rows state a clone size, as once, few, many or a class for expanded clones.

TRBV29-1	NA	TRBJ2-7	TRBD1	CSGLQGSYEQYF	TGCAGCGGGCTACAGGGGTCCTACGAGCAGTACTTC
TRBV3-1/TRBV3-2	once	TRBJ2-2	TRBD1	CASSERTGRGGELFF	TGTGCCAGCAGCGAGCGGACAGGGCGTGGCGGGGAGCTGTTTTTT
TRBV5-5	few	TRBJ2-7	TRBD2	CASSLAGTTYEQYF	TGTGCCAGCAGCTTAGCGGGAACAACCTACGAGCAGTACTTC
TRBV27	NA	TRBJ1-5	NA	CASSPATGYSNQPQHF	TGTGCCAGCAGTCCGGCCACAGGGTATTCAAATCAGCCCCAGCATTTT
TRBV28	NA	TRBJ2-7	TRBD2	CASSRSGREGSYEQYF	TGTGCCAGCAGTCGGTCGGGGCGGGAGGGTTCCTACGAGCAGTACTTC
TRBV12-3/TRBV12-4	NA	TRBJ1-2	TRBD1	CASTTGSLYGYTF	TGTGCCAGCACGACAGGGAGTCTTTATGGCTACACCTTC
TRBV20-1	NA	TRBJ2-7	TRBD2	CSASVAGAHYEQYF	TGCAGTGCTAGTGTAGCGGGAGCTCACTACGAGCAGTACTTC
TRBV9	NA	TRBJ1-6	NA	CASSVDGLINSPLHF	TGTGCCAGCAGCGTAGATGGTCTAATTAATTCACCCCTCCACTTT
TRBV6-2/TRBV6-3	NA	TRBJ2-5	NA	CASSPLIKAQYF	TGTGCCAGCAGTCCACTAATAAAGGCCCAGTACTTC
TRBV4-3	few	TRBJ1-4	TRBD1	CASSPETGGAEKLFF	TGCGCCAGCAGCCCGGAAACAGGGGGCGCAGAAAAACTGTTTTTT
TRBV11-3	NA	TRBJ2-1	TRBD2	CASSFDSGSSSYNEQFF	TGTGCCAGCAGCTTTGATAGCGGGAGTTCCTCCTACAATGAGCAGTTCTTC
TRBV2	NA	TRBJ2-5	NA	CASSLLRQETQYF	TGTGCCAGCAGCCTTCTCCGTCAAGAGACCCAGTACTTC
TRBV5-1	few	TRBJ1-3	NA	CASSGEGDTIYF	TGCGCCAGCAGCGGAGAGGGGGACACCATATATTTT
TRBV19	NA	TRBJ2-3	TRBD2	CASSTSGREWDTQYF	TGTGCCAGTAGTACTAGCGGGAGAGAATGGGATACGCAGTATTTT
TRBV12-5	NA	TRBJ1-1	TRBD1	CASGLGTGSEAFF	TGTGCTAGTGGTTTGGGGACAGGGTCTGAAGCTTTCTTT
TRBV5-4	NA	TRBJ2-5	NA	CASSSPRDREETQYF	TGTGCCAGCAGCTCTCCGCGGGACAGAGAAGAGACCCAGTACTTC
TRBV5-6	NA	TRBJ1-2	TRBD1	CASTGQFITNYGYTF	TGTGCCAGCACGGGACAGTTCATAACTAACTATGGCTACACCTTC
TRBV29-1	NA	TRBJ1-1	NA	CSVARQDMNTEAFF	TGCAGCGTTGCACGACAGGACATGAACACTGAAGCTTTCTTT
TRBV5-1	NA	TRBJ2-1	TRBD2	CASRPPEREGAEQFF	TGCGCCAGCAGGCCTCCTGAGCGGGAGGGAGCTGAGCAGTTCTTC
TRBV3-1/TRBV3-2	few	TRBJ1-1	NA	CASSQVGQGEAFF	TGTGCCAGCAGCCAAGTGGGGCAGGGTGAAGCTTTCTTT
TRBV5-1	NA	TRBJ2-2	TRBD2	CASSLAGTSALTGELFF	TGCGCCAGCAGCTTGGCCGGGACTAGCGCTCTCACCGGGGAGCTGTTTTTT
TRBV28	NA	TRBJ1-2	NA	CASSQQVYGYTF	TGTGCCAGCAGTCAACAGGTATATGGCTACACCTTC
TRBV5-6	NA	TRBJ1-5	NA	CASSLGGKVQPQHF	TGTGCCAGCAGCTTGGGAGGGAAGGTTCAGCCCCAGCATTTT
TRBV18	NA	TRBJ1-1	NA	CASSSTDKNTEAFF	TGTGCCAGCTCATCAACAGACAAGAACACTGAAGCTTTCTTT